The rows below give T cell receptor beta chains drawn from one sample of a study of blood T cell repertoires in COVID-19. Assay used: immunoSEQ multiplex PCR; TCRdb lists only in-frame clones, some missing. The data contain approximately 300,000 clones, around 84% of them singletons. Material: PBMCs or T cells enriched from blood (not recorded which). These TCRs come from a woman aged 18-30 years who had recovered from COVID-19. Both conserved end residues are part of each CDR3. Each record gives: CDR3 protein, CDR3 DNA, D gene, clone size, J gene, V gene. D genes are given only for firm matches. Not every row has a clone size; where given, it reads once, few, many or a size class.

CASSPSGSFSGNTIYF	TGCGCCAGCAGCCCGAGCGGGTCCTTCTCTGGAAACACCATATATTTT	NA	NA	TRBJ1-3	TRBV5-1
CASSRGLPETQYF	TGTGCCAGCAGCCGCGGACTGCCGGAGACCCAGTACTTC	NA	NA	TRBJ2-5	TRBV3-1/TRBV3-2
CASSFLAGGDQPQHF	TGTGCCAGCAGCTTCCTAGCGGGGGGCGATCAGCCCCAGCATTTT	NA	NA	TRBJ1-5	TRBV5-5
CASSRLAGDTDGSSYEQYF	TGTGCCAGCAGTAGACTAGCGGGAGACACCGACGGAAGCTCCTACGAGCAGTACTTC	TRBD2	NA	TRBJ2-7	TRBV28
CASSSGQGTEKLFF	TGTGCCAGCAGTTCGGGACAGGGTACCGAAAAACTGTTTTTT	TRBD1	NA	TRBJ1-4	TRBV28
CATLSVSPETQYF	TGTGCCACCCTCTCTGTAAGCCCAGAGACCCAGTACTTC	NA	NA	TRBJ2-5	TRBV28
CASSLDSSAFF	TGCGCCAGCAGTCTGGACAGTTCAGCTTTCTTT	NA	NA	TRBJ1-1	TRBV23-1
CASRKTDNTEAFF	TGTGCCAGCAGAAAGACAGATAACACTGAAGCTTTCTTT	NA	NA	TRBJ1-1	TRBV12-3/TRBV12-4
CASSYSQGRTEAFF	TGTGCCAGCAGTTACTCTCAGGGTCGGACTGAAGCTTTCTTT	NA	NA	TRBJ1-1	TRBV6-5
CASSQSGDNTDTQYF	TGCGCCAGCAGTCAATCAGGGGACAACACAGATACGCAGTATTTT	NA	NA	TRBJ2-3	TRBV23-1
CASSQAINYGYTF	TGTGCCAGCAGCCAGGCAATCAACTATGGCTACACCTTC	NA	NA	TRBJ1-2	TRBV14
CASSSHRARNNEQFF	TGTGCCAGCAGCTCCCACAGGGCCCGAAACAATGAGCAGTTCTTC	NA	NA	TRBJ2-1	TRBV11-2
CASSPWDNWRNTIYF	TGCGCCAGCAGCCCTTGGGACAACTGGCGAAACACCATATATTTT	NA	few	TRBJ1-3	TRBV5-1
CASRRGQAYGYTF	TGTGCCAGCAGGCGGGGACAGGCCTATGGCTACACCTTC	TRBD1	NA	TRBJ1-2	TRBV27
CASSLTGGGYNEQFF	TGTGCCAGCTCACTCACAGGCGGGGGGTACAATGAGCAGTTCTTC	TRBD2	NA	TRBJ2-1	TRBV18
CASSYSAVPFEAFF	TGTGCCAGCAGTTACTCTGCAGTCCCCTTTGAAGCTTTCTTT	NA	NA	TRBJ1-1	TRBV6-5
CAISEGEAIYGYTF	TGTGCCATCAGTGAGGGAGAGGCCATCTATGGCTACACCTTC	NA	NA	TRBJ1-2	TRBV10-3
CASSLQVDNEQFF	TGTGCCAGCAGTTTACAGGTAGACAATGAGCAGTTCTTC	NA	NA	TRBJ2-1	TRBV27
CASSSRRAHNEQFF	TGTGCCAGCAGCTCTCGGCGGGCCCACAATGAGCAGTTCTTC	NA	NA	TRBJ2-1	TRBV6-5
CASSELIGRGGEKLFF	TGTGCCAGCAGTGAACTCATCGGGAGGGGTGGGGAAAAACTGTTTTTT	NA	NA	TRBJ1-4	TRBV6-1
CASSEGSDTQYF	TGTGCCAGCAGTGAGGGGAGCGATACGCAGTATTTT	NA	NA	TRBJ2-3	TRBV2
CASSFTGTENEKLFF	TGTGCCAGCAGCTTTACAGGGACCGAAAATGAAAAACTGTTTTTT	NA	NA	TRBJ1-4	TRBV7-9
CASSEAGSTDTQYF	TGTGCCAGCAGTGAGGCAGGAAGCACAGATACGCAGTATTTT	NA	NA	TRBJ2-3	TRBV6-1
CASRLQGLGYGYTF	TGTGCCAGCCGGCTACAGGGGTTGGGCTATGGCTACACCTTC	TRBD1	NA	TRBJ1-2	TRBV28
CSVEGDSLRSYGYTF	TGCAGCGTTGAGGGGGACAGCTTGAGGAGCTATGGCTACACCTTC	TRBD1	NA	TRBJ1-2	TRBV29-1
CAVSTRGGTDTQYF	TGTGCCGTATCGACCAGGGGAGGCACAGATACGCAGTATTTT	NA	once	TRBJ2-3	TRBV2
CASSQDPRTSGIYNEQFF	TGCGCCAGCAGCCAAGATCCCCGGACTAGCGGGATTTACAATGAGCAGTTCTTC	TRBD2	NA	TRBJ2-1	TRBV4-1
CASSLTTGVNYGYTF	TGTGCCAGCAGTCTAACGACAGGGGTTAACTATGGCTACACCTTC	TRBD1	once	TRBJ1-2	TRBV28
CATSREGTAYEQYF	TGTGCCACCAGCAGAGAAGGGACAGCCTACGAGCAGTACTTC	TRBD1	NA	TRBJ2-7	TRBV15
CASSYTGGQPQHF	TGTGCCAGCAGTTACACAGGGGGCCAGCCCCAGCATTTT	TRBD1	NA	TRBJ1-5	TRBV6-9
CASSANRDGYEQYF	TGTGCCAGCAGTGCGAACAGGGACGGCTACGAGCAGTACTTC	NA	NA	TRBJ2-7	TRBV2
CAWSVETVNSPLHF	TGTGCCTGGAGTGTGGAGACAGTAAATTCACCCCTCCACTTT	NA	NA	TRBJ1-6	TRBV30
CSVLTGTRNFYEQYF	TGCAGCGTCCTAACAGGGACACGTAATTTCTACGAGCAGTACTTC	NA	NA	TRBJ2-7	TRBV29-1
CASSGPGQGYNQPQHF	TGTGCCAGCAGCGGACCGGGACAGGGATACAATCAGCCCCAGCATTTT	TRBD1	NA	TRBJ1-5	TRBV28
CASGVNLAGYEQYF	TGTGCCAGCGGAGTGAATCTAGCGGGCTACGAGCAGTACTTC	TRBD2	NA	TRBJ2-7	TRBV6-5
CASSYSDSPAGNTIYF	TGTGCCAGCAGTTACTCTGACAGTCCGGCTGGAAACACCATATATTTT	NA	NA	TRBJ1-3	TRBV6-5
CASRPPGTSGRDTQYF	TGCGCCAGCAGGCCTCCGGGGACTAGCGGGAGGGATACGCAGTATTTT	TRBD2	NA	TRBJ2-3	TRBV4-1
CAWSVGGETQYF	TGTGCCTGGAGTGTGGGGGGGGAGACCCAGTACTTC	TRBD2	once	TRBJ2-5	TRBV30
CASSLLGRGGDTQYF	TGTGCCAGCAGCCTATTGGGGCGGGGGGGAGATACGCAGTATTTT	TRBD2	few	TRBJ2-3	TRBV6-5
CASSYRTGAETQYF	TGTGCCAGCTCATATCGGACAGGGGCAGAGACCCAGTACTTC	TRBD1	NA	TRBJ2-5	TRBV18
CSVALTGDFNTEAFF	TGCAGCGTTGCGCTGACAGGGGACTTTAACACTGAAGCTTTCTTT	TRBD1	NA	TRBJ1-1	TRBV29-1
CASSQSGNTGELFF	TGCGCCAGCAGCCAATCAGGGAACACCGGGGAGCTGTTTTTT	NA	NA	TRBJ2-2	TRBV4-1
CASSLTAGGGLAEAFF	TGCGCCAGCAGTCTCACGGCAGGCGGGGGTTTGGCTGAAGCTTTCTTT	NA	NA	TRBJ1-1	TRBV5-1
CASKGSGRPGELFF	TGTGCCAGCAAGGGTAGCGGGAGACCCGGGGAGCTGTTTTTT	TRBD2	NA	TRBJ2-2	TRBV2
CAISESGQGAYEQYF	TGTGCCATCAGTGAGTCGGGACAGGGGGCCTACGAGCAGTACTTC	TRBD1	NA	TRBJ2-7	TRBV10-3
CASSLLAGTNNEQFF	TGTGCCAGCAGCCTACTAGCGGGGACAAACAATGAGCAGTTCTTC	TRBD2	NA	TRBJ2-1	TRBV28
CAWKTGTRDYGYTF	TGTGCCTGGAAAACAGGGACGAGAGACTATGGCTACACCTTC	NA	NA	TRBJ1-2	TRBV30
CASSFGGAFSNQPQHF	TGTGCCAGCAGTTTCGGAGGGGCATTTAGCAATCAGCCCCAGCATTTT	NA	NA	TRBJ1-5	TRBV28
CASSLDEGGADTQYF	TGTGCCAGCAGTTTAGATGAGGGGGGGGCAGATACGCAGTATTTT	NA	NA	TRBJ2-3	TRBV28
CASSLQSSGNTDTQYF	TGTGCCAGCAGCCTCCAATCTAGCGGTAACACAGATACGCAGTATTTT	TRBD2	NA	TRBJ2-3	TRBV9
CAIRFAGTGGLGEQYF	TGTGCCATCAGATTCGCCGGGACAGGGGGTCTCGGCGAGCAGTACTTC	TRBD1	NA	TRBJ2-7	TRBV10-3
CASSPSGGYYNEQFF	TGTGCCAGCAGCCCTAGCGGGGGATACTACAATGAGCAGTTCTTC	TRBD2	NA	TRBJ2-1	TRBV7-9
CASSQERQAFNYGYTF	TGCGCCAGCAGCCAAGAAAGGCAAGCGTTCAACTATGGCTACACCTTC	NA	NA	TRBJ1-2	TRBV4-1
CASSLRQGRETQYF	TGCGCCAGCAGCTTGCGACAGGGAAGAGAGACCCAGTACTTC	TRBD1	NA	TRBJ2-5	TRBV5-1
CASSQAGSSGRAGELFF	TGTGCCAGCAGCCAAGCCGGCTCTTCCGGGAGGGCCGGGGAGCTGTTTTTT	TRBD2	NA	TRBJ2-2	TRBV3-1/TRBV3-2